Reported below is one T cell receptor beta chain. The Seattle patients joined while their infection was active and were tracked longitudinally afterward. Per the original methods: Reference gene primer amplification gave nucleated cell count estimates. Repertoires were generated with immunoSEQ multiplex PCR, while TCRdb's copy carries only in-frame clones and drops some. V and J calls and clone size are those listed in that table; D and trimming were worked out from the DNA. Counted here are 350,000 to 450,000 clones, around 87% occurring once; the ten biggest clones make up over 2%. The entry originates in a study of blood T cell repertoires in COVID-19. The overall study: The analysed material was cDNA or gDNA that came from T cells, B-cell-depleted T cells, or PBMCs.

The CDR3 has 16 residues. Germline CDR1 reads SQVTM; CDR2 reads ANQGSEA. Trimming removed 4 bases from V and 3 bases from J, with 22 bases in between. V is TRBV29-1 and J is TRBJ2-7, with D perhaps TRBD2 (6 bases). The sequenced material came from peripheral blood. The sequence was collected from a woman aged 55 to 70 with COVID-19, enrolled during active disease. In nucleotides, the CDR3 is TGCAGCGTTGCGGGCGGCGGGACCTCCCTGATCTACGAGCAGTACTTC. Its translation: CSVAGGGTSLIYEQYF.